The T cell receptor beta chain under discussion was sequenced for a study of blood T cell repertoires in COVID-19. Whole-study context: COVID-19 samples collected from the United States, Italy and Spain covered acute and convalescent phases. Sample material is recorded as cDNA or gDNA derived from T cells, B-cell-depleted T cells, or PBMCs.

The data were produced by immunoSEQ multiplex PCR, yet TCRdb's version contains in-frame clones alone and is incomplete. The data contain around 160,000 clones, 84% of them singletons. The CDR3 consists of 14 residues. Germline CDR1 GTSNPN, CDR2 SVGIG (reference sequence). V shed 3 bases, J shed 8 bases, and the junction held 8 bases outside the gene matches. Sequenced sample: peripheral blood. The TCR originated in a human donor in a cohort sampled during active COVID-19. V usage is TRBV30 and J usage is TRBJ1-4; TRBD1 aligns across 8 bases. The DNA of the CDR3 is TGTGCCTGGAGATGGGGTCAGGGGGCGGAAAAACTGTTTTTT. This translates into CAWRWGQGAEKLFF.